This note documents a single T cell receptor beta chain sequence. Produced via immunoSEQ multiplex PCR; TCRdb's table is partial and in-frame only. The sample lists under 75,000 clones; approximately 90% were seen once. Losses at the gene ends were 2 bases for V and 4 bases for J; bases not matched to a gene: 9. CDR3 length: 17 residues. This specimen belongs to a study of control samples from healthy donors and cancer patients. V and J are TRBV23-1 and TRBJ2-1; 9 bases are shared with TRBD1. Being an ORF, TRBV23-1 has a function that is uncertain. This receptor was taken from a woman in her forties or fifties with colorectal cancer. Sequencing was performed on PBMCs. The CDR3 here is CASSQKPPGQGYNEQFF. CDR3 coding DNA: TGCGCCAGCAGTCAAAAACCCCCGGGACAGGGTTACAATGAGCAGTTCTTC.